The sequence of this TCR beta chain was determined in a study of cytomegalovirus exposure and HLA in healthy donors. For the study at large: Samples from HLA-typed donors yielded about 85 million unique TCRs in an early data release. General study findings and limits: Cytomegalovirus-associated status was assigned to about 180 TCR beta chains.

Remarks on this clone: Its target is unknown.

Per germline, CDR1 SGHAT and CDR2 FQNNGV. The CDR3 length is 15 residues. J was trimmed by 3 bases and V by 5 bases; bases with no gene match: 6. The study ran its PCR with 60 Vbeta and 13 Jbeta primers. TCRdb's table, derived via immunoSEQ multiplex PCR, lists solely in-frame clones and lacks some. The sample records about 240,000 clones, 81% being singletons. This sequence originates from a woman aged 55-75 years in good health and CMV-seropositive. Sequenced input: PBMCs. V gene TRBV11-2 combines with J gene TRBJ2-7; TRBD2 matches 11 bases. The CDR3 DNA is TGTGCCAGCAGCCCTAGCGGGAGGTTCGGCTACGAGCAGTACTTC. Translation gives CASSPSGRFGYEQYF.